Each of the 4 T cell receptor beta chains below was sequenced from the same sample in a study of shared clonotypes between healthy human individuals. Generated by immunoSEQ multiplex PCR, the TCRdb table keeps only in-frame clones and is missing some. The sample lists 2 million to 2.5 million clones, 85% to 95% occurring once. Sequencing was done on a sample of naive CD4+ T cells from PBMCs. Subset: CD45RA+ positively selected. The origin of the receptors is a man younger than 35 in good health. Some clones in this sample may be carry-over from other donors' samples.

Note on this clone: The sample has other DNA sequences that encode this CDR3 too. The chain couples TRBV18 to TRBJ1-3; TRBD1 is a possible D gene (5 bases). The CDR3 covers 14 residues. V shed 3 bases and J shed 0 bases, with 6 bases lying between them. CDR1 is KGHSH and CDR2 is LQKENI in the germline V gene. Here the CDR3 reads CASSPDSSGNTIYF. CDR3 bases: TGTGCCAGCTCACCCGACAGCTCTGGAAACACCATATATTTT.

The chain recombines TRBV6-1 with TRBJ2-2, with D unclear. The CDR3 spans 15 residues. V was cut by 1 base and J by 6 bases, with 12 bases left in between. Per germline, CDR1 MNHNS and CDR2 SASEGT. The CDR3 reads CASSEVGQAAGELFF. CDR3 bases: TGTGCCAGCAGTGAAGTAGGTCAGGCTGCCGGGGAGCTGTTTTTT.

The V gene is TRBV29-1, the J gene TRBJ2-5; D may match TRBD1 or TRBD2 (5 bases each). V was clipped by 7 bases and J by 1 base, with 13 bases between them. Looked up from germline, CDR1 is SQVTM and CDR2 is ANQGSEA. The CDR3 loop spans 13 amino acids. In DNA form, the CDR3 reads TGCAGCGCGGGGTTTAGGGGCCAAGAGACCCAGTACTTC. Translated, it gives CSAGFRGQETQYF.

The chain recombines TRBV28 with TRBJ2-7; unclear D gene. This CDR3 region has 12 residues. V was pared by 5 bases and J by 5 bases, with 10 bases between. Germline V gene lookup returns CDR1 MDHEN and CDR2 SYDVKM. For the CDR3, the DNA is TGTGCCAGCAGTGAGGACGAGCACGAGCAGTACTTC. Its translation: CASSEDEHEQYF.